Listed here are 22 T cell receptor beta chains from one sample, sequenced in a study of cytomegalovirus exposure and HLA in healthy donors. Primers for the PCR totalled 60 Vbeta and 13 Jbeta. The method was immunoSEQ multiplex PCR; TCRdb's version includes in-frame clones alone and lacks a portion of them. The sample shows about 180,000 clones, around 72% of them seen only once. Sequencing was performed on PBMCs. These receptors all stem from a woman aged 45-65 years in good health and CMV-seropositive.

The chain couples TRBV19 to TRBJ2-5; D possibly corresponds to TRBD1 (6 bases). V was pared by 5 bases and J by 1 base, with 8 bases between. There are 13 residues in the CDR3. CDR1 and CDR2 from the germline V gene are LNHDA and SQIVND (reference sequence). The CDR3 loop is CASSPRGQETQYF. The DNA for the CDR3 is TGTGCCAGTAGTCCCAGGGGCCAAGAGACCCAGTACTTC.

About this clone itself: The sample has other DNA sequences that encode this CDR3 too. The chain couples TRBV6-5 to TRBJ1-1; possibly TRBD1 for D (5 bases). Trimming shortened V by 2 bases and J by 5 bases, and 9 bases separated the two germline ends. Germline V gene lookup returns CDR1 MNHEY and CDR2 SVGAGI. CDR3 length: 13 amino acids. Here the CDR3 DNA reads TGTGCCAGCAGTTACGGGGGGAATACTGAAGCTTTCTTT. It encodes CASSYGGNTEAFF.

The chain joins TRBV6-1 to TRBJ1-1, with D unresolved. Trimming removed 7 bases at V and 5 bases at J, with 11 bases between. The germline CDR1 and CDR2 sequences are MNHNS and SASEGT. The CDR3 sequence is 12 residues long. The CDR3 DNA sequence: TGTGCCAGCATGAGGGTGGGTACTGAAGCTTTCTTT. The encoded protein is CASMRVGTEAFF.

The V gene is TRBV5-4, the J gene TRBJ2-7; 9 bases align to TRBD1. With 2 bases clipped from V and 5 bases from J, the junction kept 8 bases outside the gene matches. Germline V lookup: CDR1 SGHNT, CDR2 YYREEE (reference sequence). The CDR3 is made up of 15 amino acids. The CDR3 coding sequence is TGTGCCAGCAGCTTTGGGGGACAGGGTATCAACGAGCAGTACTTC. This sequence encodes CASSFGGQGINEQYF.

This clone was counted once. Germline is not matched at one junction end, which may reflect a read error. This chain links TRBV7-9 with TRBJ2-2; D is uncertain. Germline V gene data show CDR1 as SEHNR and CDR2 as FQNEAQ (reference sequence). This CDR3 has 15 amino acids. The CDR3 DNA sequence: TGTTCCAGCAGCTTAGGTGGTCGGTTGTCCGGGGAGCTGTTTTTT. It encodes CSSSLGGRLSGELFF. The full variable domain, with the rest looked up from reference TRBV7-9 and TRBJ2-2, is DTGVSQNPRHKITKRGQNVTFRCDPISEHNRLYWYRQTLGQGPEFLTYFQNEAQLEKSRLLSDRFSAERPKGSFSTLEIQRTEQGDSAMYLCSSSLGGRLSGELFFGEGSRLTVL.

The chain employs TRBV5-6 and TRBJ1-2; TRBD1 agrees at 11 bases. This CDR3 contains 15 residues. J gave up 4 bases and V 0 bases, and 2 bases lay outside the gene matches. CDR1 SGHDT and CDR2 YYEEEE come from the germline V gene. The CDR3 DNA is TGTGCCAGCAGCTTGGGGGGGACAGGGGGCTATGGCTACACCTTC. Translation: CASSLGGTGGYGYTF.

V gene TRBV29-1 combines with J gene TRBJ2-5; TRBD2 matches 8 bases. This CDR3 is built from 16 residues. Germline values: CDR1 SQVTM, CDR2 ANQGSEA. The J segment lost 2 bases and the V segment lost 4 bases, leaving 12 bases of the junction unmatched. For the CDR3, the DNA is TGCAGCGTTGTGGTATTAGCGGGGATCCCTCAAGAGACCCAGTACTTC. As protein: CSVVVLAGIPQETQYF.

V gene TRBV7-3 combines with J gene TRBJ2-1; 9 positions agree with TRBD1. CDR3 length: 16 residues. CDR1 and CDR2 (germline): SGHTA, FQGTGA. The trim removed 5 bases at V and 3 bases at J, leaving 8 bases unmatched. The CDR3 spells CASSPLGTGRYNEQFF. CDR3 in DNA: TGTGCCAGCAGCCCCCTCGGGACAGGGCGCTACAATGAGCAGTTCTTC.

The chain recombines TRBV6-6 with TRBJ2-1; the match to TRBD2 covers 10 bases. J gave up 5 bases and V 2 bases, and 6 bases lay outside the gene matches. Germline lookup yields CDR1 MNHNY and CDR2 SVGAGI (reference sequence). CDR3 length: 16 amino acids. The CDR3 loop reads CASSYGASGRDNEQFF. For the CDR3, the DNA is TGTGCCAGCAGTTACGGGGCTAGCGGGAGAGACAATGAGCAGTTCTTC.

This clone was picked up a small number of times. For the CDR3, the DNA is TGCGCCAGCAGCGGACGATCTAGCGGGGCAAGCACAGATACGCAGTATTTT. It codes for CASSGRSSGASTDTQYF. The chain uses TRBV4-1 and TRBJ2-3; 9 bases map to TRBD2. Germline CDR1 and CDR2: MGHRA and YSYEKL. This CDR3 region has 17 residues. V trimming: 5 bases; J trimming: 0 bases; junction bases outside the gene matches: 9.

This chain connects TRBV30 to TRBJ1-2, with D possibly TRBD1 on 6 matching bases. This CDR3 comprises 11 residues. Germline assignment: CDR1 GTSNPN and CDR2 SVGIG (reference sequence). V was shortened by 2 bases and J by 8 bases, with 9 bases between the two germline ends. In DNA form, the CDR3 reads TGTGCCTGGAGTCACAGGGACGGCTACACCTTC. Amino acid sequence: CAWSHRDGYTF.

The chain uses TRBV18 and TRBJ1-5; TRBD1 aligns across 7 bases. The J segment lost 5 bases and the V segment lost 4 bases, leaving 11 bases of the junction unmatched. The length of the CDR3 is 16 residues. Per germline, CDR1 KGHSH and CDR2 LQKENI. CDR3 in DNA: TGTGCCAGCTCACTGACAGGGCCGGAGACCCATCAGCCCCAGCATTTT. Its protein is CASSLTGPETHQPQHF. Together with reference TRBV18 and TRBJ1-5, the CDR3 gives the full variable domain: NAGVMQNPRHLVRRRGQEARLRCSPMKGHSHVYWYRQLPEEGLKFMVYLQKENIIDESGMPKERFSAEFPKEGPSILRIQQVVRGDSAAYFCASSLTGPETHQPQHFGDGTRLSIL.

J is TRBJ2-5 and V is TRBV6-5; the match to TRBD1 covers 7 bases. V lost 6 bases, J lost 5 bases, and 9 bases stayed unmatched. The V gene's germline CDR1 is MNHEY and CDR2 SVGAGI. There are 14 residues in the CDR3. The CDR3 is CASRSTGAWETQYF. The CDR3 DNA reads as TGTGCCAGCAGATCCACAGGGGCTTGGGAGACCCAGTACTTC.

This clone was observed once. This chain connects TRBV19 to TRBJ1-2; TRBD1 is a possible D gene (5 bases). CDR1 is LNHDA and CDR2 is SQIVND in the germline V gene (reference sequence). Trimming stripped 6 bases from V and 8 bases from J, with 19 bases between. CDR3 length: 14 residues. DNA for the CDR3: TGTGCCAGTAGCCTATCTTGGGACTCGGAGGGCTACACCTTC. Translated, it gives CASSLSWDSEGYTF.

The V call is TRBV5-1, the J call TRBJ2-7; the match to TRBD2 covers 7 bases. Looked up from germline, CDR1 is SGHRS and CDR2 is YFSETQ. The V and J ends lost 3 bases and 6 bases, in that order; junction bases with no gene match: 9. The CDR3 covers 14 residues. CDR3: CASSSGAGPSEQYF. CDR3 in DNA: TGCGCCAGCAGCTCGGGAGCGGGGCCCAGCGAGCAGTACTTC.

This clone was detected once. This rearrangement joins TRBV7-9 to TRBJ1-1, with D possibly matching TRBD1 (5 bases). The CDR3 length is 13 residues. Trimming took off 5 bases at V and 0 bases at J, with 7 bases between the two ends. Germline V gene data show CDR1 as SEHNR and CDR2 as FQNEAQ (reference sequence). The CDR3 DNA follows: TGTGCCAGCAGCGGGGGGGTGAACACTGAAGCTTTCTTT. Amino acids: CASSGGVNTEAFF.

This chain uses TRBV11-2 with TRBJ1-1; D uncertain. The germline V and J ends were trimmed by 5 bases and 4 bases, with 8 bases remaining between them. The CDR3 has 12 residues. Germline loops: CDR1 SGHAT, CDR2 FQNNGV. The CDR3 here is CASSLGITEAFF. The CDR3 nucleotides are TGTGCCAGCAGCCTCGGTATCACTGAAGCTTTCTTT.

The chain uses TRBV4-3 and TRBJ2-3, with a tentative D call TRBD1 (6 bases). The V end lost 2 bases, the J end lost 12 bases, and 12 bases lay between the germline ends. The CDR3 has 12 amino acids. Germline CDR1 and CDR2: LGHNA and YSLEER. The CDR3 here is CASSQLGTSQYF. The DNA for the CDR3 is TGCGCCAGCAGCCAACTCGGGACAAGCCAGTATTTT.

V usage is TRBV2 and J usage is TRBJ2-3; TRBD1 matches at 9 bases. There are 14 residues in the CDR3. CDR1 SNHLY and CDR2 FYNNEI come from the germline V gene. V shed 9 bases and J 2 bases; nucleotides not matched to a gene: 6. The CDR3 DNA sequence: TGTGCCAGTCAACAGGGGGCGAACACAGATACGCAGTATTTT. It yields the protein CASQQGANTDTQYF.

The rearrangement uses TRBV9 and TRBJ2-5; 8 bases map to TRBD1. CDR1 SGDLS and CDR2 YYNGEE come from the germline V gene. J gave up 5 bases and V 0 bases, and 0 bases lay outside the gene matches. The CDR3 totals 13 residues. CDR3 DNA sequence: TGTGCCAGCAGCGTAGGGACAGGGGAGACCCAGTACTTC. It encodes CASSVGTGETQYF.

The rearrangement joins TRBV11-3 to TRBJ1-1; a possible D gene is TRBD1 (6 bases). The CDR3 runs to 14 residues. The V end lost 5 bases, the J end lost 1 base, and 11 bases lay between the germline ends. Germline V gene sequence: CDR1 SGHNT, CDR2 YENEEA. The CDR3 spells CASSPQGRNTEAFF. CDR3 DNA: TGTGCCAGCAGCCCACAGGGCAGGAACACTGAAGCTTTCTTT.

The chain links TRBV29-1 to TRBJ2-3; 8 bases agree with TRBD2. This CDR3 spans 14 amino acids. Trimming removed 4 bases from V and 2 bases from J; junction bases left unmatched: 5. Germline CDR1 reads SQVTM; CDR2 reads ANQGSEA. Written as DNA, the CDR3 is TGCAGCGTTGGGACTAGCCTGAACACAGATACGCAGTATTTT. Protein sequence: CSVGTSLNTDTQYF.